This is a list of T cell receptor beta chains from one sample in a study of CD8 T cells in ankylosing spondylitis. MiXCR was run by TCRdb on the 5' RACE reads, yielding one entry per CDR3 protein. The sample lists 220,000 or so distinct CDR3 sequences, approximately 10% seen once, with approximately 20% in the top ten. The sample consisted of blood, either unsorted or a sorted T cell fraction (not recorded which). These TCRs come from a male donor with ankylosing spondylitis or in good health (not recorded which). CDR3s include the opening cysteine and the closing phenylalanine or tryptophan. A D gene is named only where the DNA matches it firmly. Size values are once, few and many counts, or a class for expanded clones, and some rows have none.

j_call clone_size d_call v_call cdr3_nt cdr3_aa
TRBJ2-7 many - TRBV7-6 TGTGCCAGCAGCCCAAACTCAGGATCCTACGAGCAGTACTTC CASSPNSGSYEQYF
TRBJ2-7 - TRBD1 TRBV7-2 TGTGCCAGCAGCAACACCGGGACAGGAAACTCCGAGCAGTACTTC CASSNTGTGNSEQYF
TRBJ1-5 once - TRBV12-3/TRBV12-4 TGTGCCAGCAGTAAAGGCAGGGCTACTCAGCCCCAGCATTTT CASSKGRATQPQHF
TRBJ2-3 many TRBD2 TRBV9 TGTGCCAGCAGCGTTCGACTAGCTGCAGATACGCAGTATTTT CASSVRLAADTQYF
TRBJ1-5 many TRBD1 TRBV5-1 TGCGCCAGCAGCCCTACAGGGGCAAGGCAGCCCCAGCATTTT CASSPTGARQPQHF
TRBJ2-7 - TRBD1 TRBV15 TGTGCCACCAGTCGGGACAGAGGGCACGAGCAGTACTTC CATSRDRGHEQYF
TRBJ1-5 - TRBD1 TRBV2 TGTGCCAGCAGTTTCGGACAGGGTTATGGTCAGCCCCAGCATTTT CASSFGQGYGQPQHF
TRBJ1-1 many - TRBV5-5 TGTGCCAGCAGCCACAGCCTCACTGAAGCTTTCTTT CASSHSLTEAFF
TRBJ2-1 many - TRBV5-5 TGTGCCAGCAGCTTGGAGGGGCTCGAGGTAGAGCAGTTCTTC CASSLEGLEVEQFF
TRBJ2-1 few TRBD2 TRBV19 TGTGCCAGTACTATGGCCGGGACTAGCGGGGGGGAGCAGTTCTTC CASTMAGTSGGEQFF
TRBJ1-4 - TRBD1 TRBV7-9 TGTGCCAGCAGCCCGACGACAGGGTCTGAAAAACTGTTTTTT CASSPTTGSEKLFF